These 29 T cell receptor beta chains share one sample of origin, sequenced in a study of T cell responses to AZD1222 COVID-19 vaccine. Here immunoSEQ multiplex PCR was the method, and the copy in TCRdb shows in-frame clones only, minus some. Of 80,000 to 90,000 clones detected, about nine tenths appear once; the ten largest clones hold roughly 5.9%. Sequencing used peripheral blood, obtained 28 days after the second AZD1222 dose. The receptors come from an adult who received the AZD1222 COVID-19 vaccine.

The chain is built from TRBV6-5 and TRBJ2-3; D ambiguous. CDR1 is MNHEY and CDR2 is SVGAGI in the germline V gene. V lost 7 bases and J 1 base, leaving 9 bases between the germline ends. The CDR3 covers 13 residues. The CDR3, as DNA: TGTGCCAGCACCCTACAGCGCACAGATACGCAGTATTTT. Its protein is CASTLQRTDTQYF.

The rearrangement joins TRBV25-1 to TRBJ2-2; 8 bases line up with TRBD2. Trimming at V came to 6 bases and at J to 5 bases, leaving 17 bases not matched to a gene. The germline gives CDR1 MGHDK, CDR2 SYGVNS. This CDR3 is 18 amino acids long. Here the CDR3 DNA reads TGTGCCAGCAGCCCCGGCGGAGCGGGGGTTACGGGAACCGGGGAGCTGTTTTTT. The encoded protein is CASSPGGAGVTGTGELFF. Combining the CDR3 with reference TRBV25-1 and TRBJ2-2 gives the whole variable domain EADIYQTPRYLVIGTGKKITLECSQTMGHDKMYWYQQDPGMELHLIHYSYGVNSTEKGDLSSESTVSRIRTEHFPLTLESARPSHTSQYLCASSPGGAGVTGTGELFFGEGSRLTVL.

V usage is TRBV6-5 and J usage is TRBJ2-7; no firm D call. The CDR3 contains 12 residues. Germline CDR1 reads MNHEY; CDR2 reads SVGAGI. The V end lost 0 bases, the J end lost 7 bases, and 7 bases lay between the germline ends. In nucleotides, the CDR3 is TGTGCCAGCAGTTACTCGACCGGAGAGCAGTACTTC. Amino acid sequence: CASSYSTGEQYF.

V and J are TRBV27 and TRBJ1-2, with D possibly TRBD1 on 5 matching bases. Germline-derived CDR1 and CDR2 are MNHEY and SMNVEV (reference sequence). The length of the CDR3 is 17 residues. V was clipped by 3 bases and J by 5 bases, with 22 bases between them. The CDR3 region has the DNA TGTGCCAGCAGTTTGAGGAGTGGGTCAGGGTCTCTGTATGGCTACACCTTC. It yields the protein CASSLRSGSGSLYGYTF.

This chain connects TRBV6-2 or TRBV6-3 to TRBJ1-3; D unresolved. CDR3 length equals 16 residues. V gave up 0 bases and J gave up 4 bases, with 13 bases separating them. Germline V gives CDR1 MNHEY, CDR2 SVGEGT. In DNA, the CDR3 is TGTGCCAGCAGTTACTCGAACCTACCCACGGGAAACACCATATATTTT. Protein: CASSYSNLPTGNTIYF.

This chain connects TRBV5-4 to TRBJ2-7; D is possibly TRBD2 (7 bases). The ends were cut back, 2 bases at V and 7 bases at J, with 16 bases in the middle. The CDR3 is 14 residues long. Germline-derived CDR1 and CDR2 are SGHNT and YYREEE (reference sequence). In nucleotides, the CDR3 is TGTGCCAGCAGCTTTTATGGGGGGGCGGATGAGCAGTACTTC. Protein: CASSFYGGADEQYF.

The chain recombines TRBV3-1 (or the pseudogene TRBV3-2) with TRBJ1-2; 9 nucleotides match TRBD1. Germline lookup yields CDR1 LGHDT and CDR2 YNNKEL (reference sequence). V was clipped by 4 bases and J by 2 bases; unmatched bases: 5. The length of the CDR3 is 15 residues. CDR3 coding DNA: TGTGCCAGCAGCCCCTGGGACAGGGACAACTATGGCTACACCTTC. It specifies CASSPWDRDNYGYTF.

V gene TRBV19 combines with J gene TRBJ2-7; unclear D gene. Per germline, CDR1 LNHDA and CDR2 SQIVND (reference sequence). V gave up 4 bases and J gave up 3 bases, with 10 bases separating them. This CDR3 is 13 amino acids long. The CDR3 nucleotides read TGTGCCAGTAGTACCCGTGGGCACTACGAGCAGTACTTC. Encoded protein: CASSTRGHYEQYF.

The chain employs TRBV3-1 (or the pseudogene TRBV3-2) and TRBJ1-4; no clear D. The V gene's germline CDR1 is LGHDT and CDR2 YNNKEL (reference sequence). Between the trimmed V and J ends, which lost 4 bases and 8 bases, there was a span of 14 bases. CDR3 length equals 14 residues. CDR3 DNA: TGTGCCAGCAGCCTCGACACGGGCCGGGAAAAACTGTTTTTT. Its translation is CASSLDTGREKLFF.

The CDR3 spells CASSLEVWGSGRGDEQFF. CDR3 in DNA: TGTGCCAGCAGCTTGGAGGTGTGGGGATCGGGGCGTGGCGATGAGCAGTTCTTC. The chain carries TRBV5-5 and TRBJ2-1; D might be TRBD1 or TRBD2, each matching 5 bases. V lost 0 bases and J lost 8, with 24 bases in between. CDR1 SGHKS and CDR2 YYEKEE come from the germline V gene (reference sequence). This CDR3 comprises 18 residues.

The CDR3 bases are TGTGCCAGCAGTTACGGGATAGCGAATGAAGCTTTCTTT. Translation gives CASSYGIANEAFF. This chain joins TRBV6-2 or TRBV6-3 and TRBJ1-1; unclear D gene. The CDR3 consists of 13 residues. Trimming pared 2 bases from V and 7 bases from J, leaving 11 bases between. CDR1 and CDR2 (germline): MNHEY, SVGEGT.

In its sample, this clone was seen once. The CDR3 spells CASSLQGRTEAFF. The CDR3 DNA reads TGTGCCAGCAGCTTACAGGGGCGCACTGAAGCTTTCTTT. V and J are TRBV11-3 and TRBJ1-1; D is perhaps TRBD1 (6 bases). Germline CDR1 reads SGHNT; CDR2 reads YENEEA. This CDR3 spans 13 amino acids. V was pared by 2 bases and J by 4 bases, with 8 bases between.

In nucleotides, the CDR3 is TGTGCCAGTAGGACAGGGTTGAACACTGAAGCTTTCTTT. Amino acid sequence: CASRTGLNTEAFF. This chain uses TRBV19 with TRBJ1-1; 7 positions agree with TRBD1. The V gene's germline CDR1 is LNHDA and CDR2 SQIVND (reference sequence). V dropped 6 bases and J dropped 0; count of bases not matched to a gene: 1. The CDR3 is 13 residues long. Drawing the rest from reference TRBV19 and TRBJ1-1, the complete variable domain is DGGITQSPKYLFRKEGQNVTLSCEQNLNHDAMYWYRQDPGQGLRLIYYSQIVNDFQKGDIAEGYSVSREKKESFPLTVTSAQKNPTAFYLCASRTGLNTEAFFGQGTRLTVV.

V gene TRBV9 combines with J gene TRBJ2-1; D is perhaps TRBD2 (5 bases). Germline V lookup: CDR1 SGDLS, CDR2 YYNGEE. Trimming stripped 7 bases from V and 2 bases from J, with 19 bases between. The CDR3 loop spans 16 amino acids. The CDR3 region is CASGGPGLYAYNEQFF. The CDR3 bases are TGTGCCAGCGGAGGACCCGGGTTGTACGCCTACAATGAGCAGTTCTTC. Full variable domain (rest looked up from reference TRBV9 and TRBJ2-1): DSGVTQTPKHLITATGQRVTLRCSPRSGDLSVYWYQQSLDQGLQFLIQYYNGEERAKGNILERFSAQQFPDLHSELNLSSLELGDSALYFCASGGPGLYAYNEQFFGPGTRLTVL.

The J gene is TRBJ1-5, the V gene TRBV9, with TRBD1 matching 7 bases. The V and J ends lost 0 bases and 4 bases, in that order; junction bases with no gene match: 4. The CDR3 spans 15 residues. From germline, CDR1 is SGDLS and CDR2 YYNGEE. The CDR3 bases are TGTGCCAGCAGCGTAGAGGGACAGCCAAATCAGCCCCAGCATTTT. Residues: CASSVEGQPNQPQHF.

The CDR3 nucleotides read TGTGCCAGCAGCTCCACCATCGGGACGGCGAACACCGGGGAGCTGTTTTTT. Residues: CASSSTIGTANTGELFF. The rearrangement uses TRBV11-2 and TRBJ2-2; D assignment may be TRBD1 or TRBD2 (5 bases each). V was shortened by 4 bases and J by 0 bases, with 15 bases between the two germline ends. Germline lookup yields CDR1 SGHAT and CDR2 FQNNGV. The CDR3 consists of 17 residues. Drawing the rest from reference TRBV11-2 and TRBJ2-2, the complete variable domain is EAGVAQSPRYKIIEKRQSVAFWCNPISGHATLYWYQQILGQGPKLLIQFQNNGVVDDSQLPKDRFSAERLKGVDSTLKIQPAKLEDSAVYLCASSSTIGTANTGELFFGEGSRLTVL.

This clone has ten or more counts. The J gene is TRBJ2-2, the V gene TRBV4-2; 13 bases match TRBD2. V gave up 7 bases and J gave up 1 base; unmatched junction bases: 9. Germline V gene lookup returns CDR1 LGHNA and CDR2 YNFKEQ. The CDR3 runs 18 residues. CDR3 sequence reads: CASMPMTSGGMNTGELFF. The DNA for the CDR3 is TGTGCCAGCATGCCAATGACTAGCGGGGGGATGAACACCGGGGAGCTGTTTTTT.

This clone was seen a single time. The CDR3 bases are TGTGCCAGCAGCGTCCAACAGGGTAGGGTCCAAAACATTCAGTACTTC. Amino acids: CASSVQQGRVQNIQYF. The chain carries TRBV9 and TRBJ2-4; tentative D call: TRBD1 (6 bases). Per the germline V gene, CDR1 is SGDLS and CDR2 is YYNGEE. V was cut by 2 bases and J by 5 bases, with 17 bases left in between. The CDR3 contains 16 residues.

In nucleotides, the CDR3 is TGTGCCACCAGTGACCGGACAGGGTCAGGAAACACCATATATTTT. This gives the protein CATSDRTGSGNTIYF. The chain employs TRBV24-1 and TRBJ1-3; 8 positions agree with TRBD1. CDR1 is KGHDR and CDR2 is SFDVKD in the germline V gene. The CDR3 length is 15 residues. The V gene end was trimmed by 4 bases and the J gene end by 4 bases; junction bases not matched to a gene: 5.

The J gene is TRBJ2-7, the V gene TRBV3-1 (or the pseudogene TRBV3-2); tentatively, D is TRBD1 (5 bases). The CDR3 sequence is 16 residues long. CDR1 is LGHDT, CDR2 YNNKEL, per germline (reference sequence). Deletions cut 1 base from V and 4 bases from J, with 17 bases between. The CDR3 nucleotides read TGTGCCAGCAGCCAAGCTCTTGAGACAGCCAGTTACGAGCAGTACTTC. This codes for CASSQALETASYEQYF.

V gene TRBV4-1 combines with J gene TRBJ1-5; 7 bases fit TRBD1. CDR3 length equals 17 residues. Germline loops: CDR1 MGHRA, CDR2 YSYEKL. The J segment lost 3 bases and the V segment lost 4 bases, leaving 12 bases of the junction unmatched. CDR3 DNA: TGCGCCAGCAGCCCTTTGCCGGGACAGCGGCCCAATCAGCCCCAGCATTTT. The encoded protein is CASSPLPGQRPNQPQHF.

This rearrangement joins TRBV21-1 to TRBJ1-3; the table names TRBD1, a call not compared with the DNA. TRBV21-1 is shown as a pseudogene. The CDR3 contains 17 residues. The CDR3 sequence is CASSKIRGTPSGNTIYF. The CDR3, as DNA: TGTGCCAGCAGCAAGATTAGGGGGACACCCTCTGGAAACACCATATATTTT.

This chain links TRBV9 with TRBJ2-3; D is possibly TRBD2 (6 bases). The CDR3 has 16 residues. Germline CDR1 and CDR2: SGDLS and YYNGEE. V was shortened by 0 bases and J by 0 bases, with 11 bases between the two germline ends. As DNA, the CDR3 is TGTGCCAGCAGCGTAGGAGCTAGCGCTAGCACAGATACGCAGTATTTT. Amino acids: CASSVGASASTDTQYF.

This clone appeared a few times. J is TRBJ2-7 and V is TRBV19; tentative D call: TRBD2 (6 bases). V was pared by 6 bases and J by 0 bases, with 15 bases between. The CDR3 consists of 15 residues. In germline, CDR1 is LNHDA, CDR2 SQIVND (reference sequence). The CDR3 DNA reads TGTGCCAGTAGCCCCTTTTACGGGAGCTCCTACGAGCAGTACTTC. It encodes CASSPFYGSSYEQYF.

The rearrangement joins TRBV27 to TRBJ2-6; 10 bases map to TRBD1. With V trimmed by 1 base and J by 0 bases, 9 bases remained unmatched. The CDR3 is 20 residues long. In germline, CDR1 is MNHEY, CDR2 SMNVEV (reference sequence). For the CDR3, the DNA is TGTGCCAGCAGTTTATACATGGGGACAGGGGCCATCTCTGGGGCCAACGTCCTGACTTTC. Protein sequence: CASSLYMGTGAISGANVLTF.

This chain uses TRBV7-2 with TRBJ1-5, with D perhaps matching TRBD1 (6 bases). CDR3 length: 18 residues. Germline lookup yields CDR1 SGHTA and CDR2 FQGNSA. Trimming took 1 base from V and 0 from J, leaving 16 bases between them. DNA of the CDR3: TGTGCCAGCAGCTTAGGGGTTGGGGGGCGGTATAGCAATCAGCCCCAGCATTTT. This sequence encodes CASSLGVGGRYSNQPQHF.

A few counts support this clone. The chain uses TRBV5-4 and TRBJ1-2; D is unclear. The germline CDR1 and CDR2 sequences are SGHNT and YYREEE (reference sequence). Trimming stripped 0 bases from V and 0 bases from J, with 6 bases between. The CDR3 has 14 residues. The CDR3 loop is CASSLEYTNYGYTF. CDR3 bases: TGTGCCAGCAGCTTGGAGTACACTAACTATGGCTACACCTTC.

The table lists this clone with a count of one. The gene calls are TRBV7-9 and TRBJ2-7; tentative D call: TRBD1 (6 bases). CDR1 is SEHNR and CDR2 is FQNEAQ in the germline V gene (reference sequence). The CDR3 runs to 14 residues. Trimming pared 4 bases from V and 5 bases from J, leaving 15 bases between. The CDR3 coding sequence is TGTGCCAGCAGCTCCGTAACAGGGTGGGACGAGCAGTACTTC. Protein: CASSSVTGWDEQYF.

The chain joins TRBV11-2 to TRBJ2-5, with 7 bases that match TRBD2. Germline lookup yields CDR1 SGHAT and CDR2 FQNNGV. V lost 3 bases, J lost 5 bases, and 6 bases stayed unmatched. This CDR3 region has 14 residues. CDR3 loop: CASSLERGVETQYF. The CDR3 DNA reads TGTGCCAGCAGCTTGGAGCGGGGAGTGGAGACCCAGTACTTC.